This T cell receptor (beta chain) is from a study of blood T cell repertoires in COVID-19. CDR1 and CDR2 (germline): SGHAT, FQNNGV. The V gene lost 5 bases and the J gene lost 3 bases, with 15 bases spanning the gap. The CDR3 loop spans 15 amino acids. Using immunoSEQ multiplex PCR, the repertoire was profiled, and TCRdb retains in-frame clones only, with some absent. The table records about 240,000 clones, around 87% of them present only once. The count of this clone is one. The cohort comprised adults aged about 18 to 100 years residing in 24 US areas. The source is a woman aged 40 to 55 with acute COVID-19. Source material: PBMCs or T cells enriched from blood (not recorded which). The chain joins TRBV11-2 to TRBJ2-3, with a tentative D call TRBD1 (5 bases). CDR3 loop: CASSLLSGPTDTQYF. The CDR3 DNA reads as TGTGCCAGCAGCCTCCTCTCAGGGCCGACAGATACGCAGTATTTT.